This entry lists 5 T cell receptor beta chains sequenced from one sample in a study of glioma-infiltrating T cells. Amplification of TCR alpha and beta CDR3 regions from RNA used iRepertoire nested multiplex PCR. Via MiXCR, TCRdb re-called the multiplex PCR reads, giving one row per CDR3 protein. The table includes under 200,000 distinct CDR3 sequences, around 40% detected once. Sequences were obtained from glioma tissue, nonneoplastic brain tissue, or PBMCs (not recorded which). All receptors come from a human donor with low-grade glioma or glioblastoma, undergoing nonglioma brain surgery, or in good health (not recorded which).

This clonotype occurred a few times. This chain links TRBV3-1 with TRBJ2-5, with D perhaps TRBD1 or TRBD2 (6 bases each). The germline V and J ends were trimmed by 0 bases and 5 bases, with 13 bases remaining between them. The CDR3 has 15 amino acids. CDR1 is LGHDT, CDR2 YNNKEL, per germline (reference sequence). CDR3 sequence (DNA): TGTGCCAGCAGCCAAGATACCCGGGGGCCGGAGACCCAGTACTTC. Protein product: CASSQDTRGPETQYF.

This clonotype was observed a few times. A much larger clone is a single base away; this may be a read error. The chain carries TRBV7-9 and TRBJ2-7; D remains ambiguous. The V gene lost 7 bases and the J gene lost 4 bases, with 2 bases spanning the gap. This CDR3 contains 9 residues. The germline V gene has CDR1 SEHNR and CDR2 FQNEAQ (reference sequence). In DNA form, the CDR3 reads TGTGCCAGCATTTACGAGCAGTACTTC. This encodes CASIYEQYF. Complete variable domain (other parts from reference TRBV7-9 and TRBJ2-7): DTGVSQNPRHKITKRGQNVTFRCDPISEHNRLYWYRQTLGQGPEFLTYFQNEAQLEKSRLLSDRFSAERPKGSFSTLEIQRTEQGDSAMYLCASIYEQYFGPGTRLTVT.

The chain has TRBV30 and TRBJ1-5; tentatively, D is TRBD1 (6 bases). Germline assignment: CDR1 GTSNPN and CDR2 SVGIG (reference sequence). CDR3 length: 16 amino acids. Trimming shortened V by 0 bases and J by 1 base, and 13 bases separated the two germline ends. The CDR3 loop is CAWSVAWTESNQPQHF. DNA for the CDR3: TGTGCCTGGAGTGTTGCATGGACAGAGAGCAATCAGCCCCAGCATTTT.

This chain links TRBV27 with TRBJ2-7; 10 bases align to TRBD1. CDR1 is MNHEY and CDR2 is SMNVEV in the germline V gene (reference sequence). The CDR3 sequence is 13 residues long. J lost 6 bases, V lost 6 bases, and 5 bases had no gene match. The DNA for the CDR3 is TGTGCCAGCAGCCCGGGACAGGGGCCCGAGCAGTACTTC. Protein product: CASSPGQGPEQYF.

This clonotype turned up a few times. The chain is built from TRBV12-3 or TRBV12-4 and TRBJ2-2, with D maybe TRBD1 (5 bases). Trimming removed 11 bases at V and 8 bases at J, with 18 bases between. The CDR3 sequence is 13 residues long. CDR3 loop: CACAGRMRGELFF. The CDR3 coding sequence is TGTGCCTGCGCAGGGCGTATGCGGGGGGAGCTGTTTTTT.